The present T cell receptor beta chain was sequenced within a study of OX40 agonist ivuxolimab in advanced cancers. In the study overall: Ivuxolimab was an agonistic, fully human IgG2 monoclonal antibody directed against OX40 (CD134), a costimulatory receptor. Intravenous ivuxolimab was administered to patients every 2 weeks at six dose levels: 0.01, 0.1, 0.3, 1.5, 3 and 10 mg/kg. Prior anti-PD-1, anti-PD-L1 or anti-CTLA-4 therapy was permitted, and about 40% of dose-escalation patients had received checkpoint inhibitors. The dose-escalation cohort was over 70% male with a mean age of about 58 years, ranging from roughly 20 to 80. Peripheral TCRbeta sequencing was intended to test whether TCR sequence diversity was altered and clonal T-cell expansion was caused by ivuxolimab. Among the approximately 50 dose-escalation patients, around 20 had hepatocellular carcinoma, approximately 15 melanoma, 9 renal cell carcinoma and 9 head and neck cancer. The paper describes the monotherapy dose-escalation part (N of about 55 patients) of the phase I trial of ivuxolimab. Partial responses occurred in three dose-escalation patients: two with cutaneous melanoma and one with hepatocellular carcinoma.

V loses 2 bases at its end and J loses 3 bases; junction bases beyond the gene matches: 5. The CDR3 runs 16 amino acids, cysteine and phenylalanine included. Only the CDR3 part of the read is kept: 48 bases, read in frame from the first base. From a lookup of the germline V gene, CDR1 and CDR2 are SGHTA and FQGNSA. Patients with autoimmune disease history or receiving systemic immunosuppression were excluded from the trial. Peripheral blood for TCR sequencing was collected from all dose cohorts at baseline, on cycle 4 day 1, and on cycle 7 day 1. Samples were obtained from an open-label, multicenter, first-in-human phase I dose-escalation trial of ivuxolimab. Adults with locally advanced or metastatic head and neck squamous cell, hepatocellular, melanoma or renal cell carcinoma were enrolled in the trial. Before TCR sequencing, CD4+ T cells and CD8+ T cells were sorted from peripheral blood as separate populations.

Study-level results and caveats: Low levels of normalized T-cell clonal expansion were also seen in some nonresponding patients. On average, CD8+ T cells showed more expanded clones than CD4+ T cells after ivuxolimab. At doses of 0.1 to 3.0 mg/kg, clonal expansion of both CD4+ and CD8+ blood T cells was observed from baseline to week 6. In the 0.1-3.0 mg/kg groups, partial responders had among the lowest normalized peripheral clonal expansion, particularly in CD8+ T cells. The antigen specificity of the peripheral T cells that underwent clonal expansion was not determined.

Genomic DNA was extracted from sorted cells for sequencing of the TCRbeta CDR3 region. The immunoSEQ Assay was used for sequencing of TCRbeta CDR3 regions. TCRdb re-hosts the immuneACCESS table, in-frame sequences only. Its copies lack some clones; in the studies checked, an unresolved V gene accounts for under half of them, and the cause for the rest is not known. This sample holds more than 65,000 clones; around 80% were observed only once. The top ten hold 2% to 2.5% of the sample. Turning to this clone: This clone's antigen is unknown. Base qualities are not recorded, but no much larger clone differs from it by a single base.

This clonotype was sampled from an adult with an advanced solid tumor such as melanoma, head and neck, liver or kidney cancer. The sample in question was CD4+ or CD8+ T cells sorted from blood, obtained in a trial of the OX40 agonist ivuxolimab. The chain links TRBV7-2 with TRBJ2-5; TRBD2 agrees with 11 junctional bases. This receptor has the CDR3 CASSLMPSGRKETQYF. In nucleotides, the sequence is TGTGCCAGCAGCTTAATGCCTAGCGGGAGGAAAGAGACCCAGTACTTC.